This entry lists 24 T cell receptor beta chains sequenced from one sample in a study of cytomegalovirus exposure and HLA in healthy donors. This PCR relied on a set of 60 Vbeta primers and 13 Jbeta primers. Repertoires were generated with immunoSEQ multiplex PCR, while TCRdb's copy carries only in-frame clones and drops some. The repertoire holds around 100,000 clones, around 70% seen once, with around 5% in the top ten. The source material was PBMCs. These receptors were obtained from a man younger than 45 in good health and CMV-seropositive.

J is TRBJ1-1 and V is TRBV7-9; D gene ambiguous. CDR3 length: 15 residues. V lost 0 bases and J 1 base, leaving 9 bases between the germline ends. Germline V gene sequence: CDR1 SEHNR, CDR2 FQNEAQ (reference sequence). In nucleotides, the CDR3 is TGTGCCAGCAGCTTAGCGGCGGGTGCGAACACTGAAGCTTTCTTT. This encodes CASSLAAGANTEAFF.

This clone was detected a few times. The J gene is TRBJ2-7, the V gene TRBV6-5; 10 positions match TRBD1. The CDR3 has 15 residues. V lost 6 bases to trimming and J lost 1 base; unmatched junction nucleotides: 6. Looked up from germline, CDR1 is MNHEY and CDR2 is SVGAGI. CDR3 loop: CASRATGGESYEQYF. In nucleotides, the CDR3 is TGTGCCAGCAGGGCGACAGGGGGCGAATCCTACGAGCAGTACTTC.

This clone was seen once. Written as DNA, the CDR3 is TGTGCCAGCAGCTTCGGGGAGAGCGGGGCCGTCAATGAGCAGTTCTTC. Encoded protein: CASSFGESGAVNEQFF. The chain links TRBV7-8 to TRBJ2-1; 7 nucleotides line up with TRBD2. From germline, CDR1 is SGHVS and CDR2 FQNEAQ. The V and J ends lost 3 bases and 6 bases, in that order; junction bases with no gene match: 11. CDR3 length: 16 amino acids. Full variable domain (remainder filled in from reference TRBV7-8 and TRBJ2-1): GAGVSQSPRYKVAKRGQDVALRCDPISGHVSLFWYQQALGQGPEFLTYFQNEAQLDKSGLPSDRFFAERPEGSVSTLKIQRTQQEDSAVYLCASSFGESGAVNEQFFGPGTRLTVL.

The V call is TRBV2, the J call TRBJ2-3; 11 bases match TRBD2. Trimming removed 3 bases from V and 1 base from J; junction bases left unmatched: 6. CDR3 size: 17 residues. CDR1 and CDR2 (germline): SNHLY, FYNNEI. The CDR3 DNA is TGTGCCAGCAGTGACTATACTAGCGGGGGTCGCACAGATACGCAGTATTTT. Its protein is CASSDYTSGGRTDTQYF.

The V gene is TRBV4-2, the J gene TRBJ1-1; D is perhaps TRBD1 (6 bases). The CDR3 has 18 amino acids. Trimming pared 0 bases from V and 2 bases from J, leaving 19 bases between. CDR1 is LGHNA, CDR2 YNFKEQ, per germline. CDR3: CASSQEGLPGRGNTEAFF. The CDR3 DNA is TGTGCCAGCAGCCAAGAAGGACTGCCGGGCAGGGGCAACACTGAAGCTTTCTTT.

J is TRBJ1-1 and V is TRBV19; a weak D match, TRBD1 (6 bases). The germline gives CDR1 LNHDA, CDR2 SQIVND (reference sequence). V lost 6 bases to trimming and J lost 6 bases, with 20 bases between them. This CDR3 contains 15 residues. The CDR3 loop reads CASRVQGQEWAEAFF. CDR3 sequence (DNA): TGTGCCAGTAGGGTACAGGGCCAAGAGTGGGCTGAAGCTTTCTTT.

J is TRBJ2-1 and V is TRBV25-1; 8 nucleotides match TRBD1. This CDR3 comprises 16 residues. The V gene's germline CDR1 is MGHDK and CDR2 SYGVNS. J lost 6 bases, V lost 4 bases, and 11 bases had no gene match. CDR3 region: CASSVLRGQAGNEQFF. The CDR3 nucleotides are TGTGCCAGCAGTGTCCTTAGGGGACAGGCGGGCAATGAGCAGTTCTTC. The whole variable domain, remainder taken from reference TRBV25-1 and TRBJ2-1, is EADIYQTPRYLVIGTGKKITLECSQTMGHDKMYWYQQDPGMELHLIHYSYGVNSTEKGDLSSESTVSRIRTEHFPLTLESARPSHTSQYLCASSVLRGQAGNEQFFGPGTRLTVL.

This clone appeared a few times. V is TRBV19 and J is TRBJ2-7; a weak D match, TRBD1 (6 bases). The germline gives CDR1 LNHDA, CDR2 SQIVND (reference sequence). CDR3 length equals 16 residues. V was trimmed by 5 bases and J by 1 base, leaving 18 bases between them. CDR3 bases: TGTGCCAGTAGTGGGGGCATGGGCCTCTCTTCCTACGAGCAGTACTTC. Encoded protein: CASSGGMGLSSYEQYF.

There are many counts of this clone. The CDR3: CATQTGSYGYTF. The CDR3 DNA is TGTGCCACCCAGACAGGGAGCTATGGCTACACCTTC. V is TRBV2 and J is TRBJ1-2, with 7 positions matching TRBD1. Trimming removed 10 bases from V and 4 bases from J; junction bases left unmatched: 6. The CDR3 is made up of 12 amino acids. Germline loops: CDR1 SNHLY, CDR2 FYNNEI. Filled out from reference TRBV2 and TRBJ1-2, the complete variable domain reads EPEVTQTPSHQVTQMGQEVILRCVPISNHLYFYWYRQILGQKVEFLVSFYNNEISEKSEIFDDQFSVERPDGSNFTLKIRSTKLEDSAMYFCATQTGSYGYTFGSGTRLTVV.

The chain joins TRBV19 to TRBJ1-1; TRBD1 aligns across 9 bases. With V trimmed by 5 bases and J by 5 bases, 9 bases remained unmatched. The V gene's germline CDR1 is LNHDA and CDR2 SQIVND (reference sequence). This CDR3 contains 15 residues. The CDR3 region is CASSLWTGVRTEAFF. CDR3 bases: TGTGCCAGTAGTCTATGGACAGGGGTTCGAACTGAAGCTTTCTTT.

The J gene is TRBJ1-4, the V gene TRBV4-2; TRBD1 might be the D (5 bases). The germline V and J ends were trimmed by 0 bases and 3 bases, with 11 bases remaining between them. CDR3 length equals 16 residues. From germline, CDR1 is LGHNA and CDR2 YNFKEQ. The CDR3 region has the DNA TGTGCCAGCAGCCAAGATGGCGGGGCCCCTAATGAAAAACTGTTTTTT. Translated, it gives CASSQDGGAPNEKLFF.

This clone was counted between two and nine times. The gene calls are TRBV12-5 and TRBJ2-7, with 7 positions matching TRBD1. Looked up from germline, CDR1 is LGHNT and CDR2 is FRNRAP. This CDR3 comprises 14 residues. Trimming removed 8 bases from V and 0 bases from J; junction bases left unmatched: 7. Written as DNA, the CDR3 is TGTGCTAGTCTCCGGGACAGCTCCTCCTACGAGCAGTACTTC. Its translation: CASLRDSSSYEQYF.

The rearrangement uses TRBV28 and TRBJ1-5, with TRBD1 identical over 7 bases. The germline gives CDR1 MDHEN, CDR2 SYDVKM. This CDR3 is 14 amino acids long. The V and J ends lost 4 bases and 5 bases, in that order; junction bases with no gene match: 5. The CDR3 nucleotides read TGTGCCAGCAGTTCCCGACAGGGTTATCAGCCCCAGCATTTT. Translated, it gives CASSSRQGYQPQHF.

The rearrangement links TRBV7-2 to TRBJ1-2; D possibly corresponds to TRBD1 (5 bases). The V and J ends lost 5 bases and 5 bases respectively, with 12 bases between them. Germline V gives CDR1 SGHTA, CDR2 FQGNSA. This CDR3 has 13 residues. CDR3 sequence reads: CASSPGTFYGYTF. In nucleotides, the CDR3 is TGTGCCAGCAGCCCAGGGACTTTTTATGGCTACACCTTC.

The chain links TRBV28 to TRBJ1-1; no reliable D call. V lost 10 bases and J 13 bases, leaving 16 bases between the germline ends. Germline V gene lookup returns CDR1 MDHEN and CDR2 SYDVKM. The CDR3 spans 10 residues. The CDR3 sequence is CATSRQDCFF. The CDR3 DNA sequence: TGTGCCACCTCGCGCCAGGACTGTTTCTTT. Full variable domain (outside the CDR3, taken from reference TRBV28 and TRBJ1-1): DVKVTQSSRYLVKRTGEKVFLECVQDMDHENMFWYRQDPGLGLRLIYFSYDVKMKEKGDIPEGYSVSREKKERFSLILESASTNQTSMYLCATSRQDCFFGQGTRLTVV.

The chain carries TRBV5-1 and TRBJ2-5; maybe TRBD2 (6 bases). V lost 5 bases to trimming and J lost 1 base, with 18 bases between them. CDR3 length equals 16 residues. From germline, CDR1 is SGHRS and CDR2 YFSETQ. CDR3 bases: TGCGCCAGCAGTCGGCTTGGTGGCGGGGTCCAAGAGACCCAGTACTTC. This codes for CASSRLGGGVQETQYF.

This sequence joins TRBV15 and TRBJ1-6, with D hard to call. Per germline, CDR1 LNHNV and CDR2 YYDKDF (reference sequence). V shed 0 bases and J shed 0 bases, with 6 bases lying between them. This CDR3 has 16 amino acids. DNA for the CDR3: TGTGCCACCAGCAGAGACCTAAGCTCCTATAATTCACCCCTCCACTTT. It translates to CATSRDLSSYNSPLHF.

The chain couples TRBV6-1 to TRBJ2-5; perhaps TRBD1 as D (8 bases). The CDR3 extends over 13 amino acids. CDR1 and CDR2 (germline): MNHNS, SASEGT. V was shortened by 4 bases and J by 11 bases, with 17 bases between the two germline ends. The DNA of the CDR3 is TGTGCCAGCAGTGCCCTACAGGGGGGGGAGCAGTACTTC. It yields the protein CASSALQGGEQYF.

V and J are TRBV5-1 and TRBJ2-2; TRBD2 is a possible D gene (5 bases). V was clipped by 4 bases and J by 5 bases, with 12 bases between them. Per germline, CDR1 SGHRS and CDR2 YFSETQ. The CDR3 runs 14 residues. In nucleotides, the CDR3 is TGCGCCAGCAGCCCGGACTCTGGGACCGGGGAGCTGTTTTTT. This codes for CASSPDSGTGELFF.

The J gene is TRBJ1-3, the V gene TRBV2, with 8 bases identical to TRBD1. Germline trimming cut 7 bases from V and 2 bases from J; bases unmatched to any gene: 1. This CDR3 has 13 amino acids. Germline V gene sequence: CDR1 SNHLY, CDR2 FYNNEI. The CDR3 sequence is CASKDRAGNTIYF. DNA for the CDR3: TGTGCCAGCAAGGACAGGGCTGGAAACACCATATATTTT.

The count of this clone is one. The V and J genes are TRBV29-1 and TRBJ2-7; D perhaps matches TRBD1 (5 bases). The V gene's germline CDR1 is SQVTM and CDR2 ANQGSEA. The length of the CDR3 is 16 residues. With 6 bases removed from V and 3 bases from J, the gap between germline ends came to 24 bases. CDR3 bases: TGCAGCGTCACCCTTTTTACAGGCAGCCAGATCTACGAGCAGTACTTC. This gives the protein CSVTLFTGSQIYEQYF.

This chain joins TRBV2 and TRBJ2-1, with D perhaps matching TRBD2 (6 bases). This CDR3 is 14 amino acids long. Trimming pared 4 bases from V and 4 bases from J, leaving 11 bases between. Germline V gene lookup returns CDR1 SNHLY and CDR2 FYNNEI. CDR3 sequence reads: CASSGGVAYNEQFF. As DNA, the CDR3 is TGTGCCAGCAGTGGGGGGGTAGCATACAATGAGCAGTTCTTC.

This chain connects TRBV30 to TRBJ1-2; TRBD1 is a possible D gene (6 bases). Germline V gene sequence: CDR1 GTSNPN, CDR2 SVGIG (reference sequence). This CDR3 has 13 amino acids. Trimming pared 3 bases from V and 5 bases from J, leaving 13 bases between. In DNA, the CDR3 is TGTGCCTGGAGCGAAACAGGGAAATATGGCTACACCTTC. It specifies CAWSETGKYGYTF.

This clone was counted only a few times. The chain's CDR3 is CASPAGANVLTF. The CDR3, as DNA: TGTGCCAGCCCCGCTGGGGCCAACGTCCTGACTTTC. The J gene is TRBJ2-6, the V gene TRBV2; no clear D. V lost 8 bases and J 2 bases, leaving 4 bases between the germline ends. Germline loops: CDR1 SNHLY, CDR2 FYNNEI. The CDR3 is 12 amino acids.